The 30 T cell receptor beta chains in this list originate from one sample, sequenced in a study of cytomegalovirus exposure and HLA in healthy donors. The study ran its PCR with 60 Vbeta and 13 Jbeta primers. The repertoire was sequenced with immunoSEQ multiplex PCR; TCRdb's copy has only in-frame clones and lacks some. Among 200,000 to 250,000 clones listed, 79% were seen once. The sequenced sample consisted of PBMCs. The receptors stem from a man aged 50 to 60 in good health and CMV-seronegative.

This chain joins TRBV28 and TRBJ2-7; the match to TRBD2 covers 11 bases. This CDR3 is built from 15 residues. The V segment lost 4 bases and the J segment 3 bases; nucleotides outside the gene matches: 5. Germline CDR1 and CDR2: MDHEN and SYDVKM. CDR3 coding DNA: TGTGCCAGCAGTTCTCGACTAGCGGGGCTCTACGAGCAGTACTTC. It specifies CASSSRLAGLYEQYF.

This sequence joins TRBV5-6 and TRBJ2-3, with 7 bases aligning to TRBD2. V shed 2 bases, J shed 3 bases, and the junction held 6 bases outside the gene matches. Germline CDR1 reads SGHDT; CDR2 reads YYEEEE. The CDR3 has 15 amino acids. The CDR3 sequence: CASSLLLGGTDTQYF. Written as DNA, the CDR3 is TGTGCCAGCAGCTTACTGCTGGGGGGGACAGATACGCAGTATTTT.

Concerning this clone: A junction end diverges from the germline sequence, so it may reflect a read error. The V gene is TRBV28, the J gene TRBJ2-2, with a weak D call TRBD2 (5 bases). The CDR3 runs 17 residues. Germline-derived CDR1 and CDR2 are MDHEN and SYDVKM. CDR3 bases: TGTGCCAGCAGCCTACAACGAGGGCGGCCGAACACCGGGGAGCTGCTTTTT. Protein product: CASSLQRGRPNTGELLF.

This chain uses TRBV18 with TRBJ2-3, with D unclear. Germline CDR1 reads KGHSH; CDR2 reads LQKENI. V was shortened by 3 bases and J by 0 bases, with 7 bases between the two germline ends. The CDR3 runs 14 residues. CDR3: CASSPTRSTDTQYF. In nucleotides, the CDR3 is TGTGCCAGCTCACCTACCAGGAGCACAGATACGCAGTATTTT.

This sequence joins TRBV9 and TRBJ1-2; D might be TRBD1 (6 bases). V shed 0 bases and J shed 5 bases, with 14 bases lying between them. The germline gives CDR1 SGDLS, CDR2 YYNGEE. There are 15 residues in the CDR3. This CDR3 reads CASSVEQGNRYGYTF. Written as DNA, the CDR3 is TGTGCCAGCAGCGTAGAACAGGGAAATAGGTATGGCTACACCTTC.

This clone was picked up a small number of times. V gene TRBV5-1 combines with J gene TRBJ2-7, with 10 bases aligning to TRBD2. Germline V gives CDR1 SGHRS, CDR2 YFSETQ. The CDR3 extends over 17 amino acids. The V gene end was trimmed by 0 bases and the J gene end by 3 bases; junction bases not matched to a gene: 9. The CDR3 is CASSLEASGSSFYEQYF. The CDR3 nucleotides read TGCGCCAGCAGCTTGGAAGCTAGCGGGAGTAGTTTCTACGAGCAGTACTTC.

The V and J genes are TRBV9 and TRBJ1-3, with 9 bases that match TRBD1. CDR3 length equals 18 residues. The V gene end was trimmed by 3 bases and the J gene end by 0 bases; junction bases not matched to a gene: 10. Germline V CDR1 and CDR2: SGDLS, YYNGEE. Here the CDR3 reads CASSAKPGQGFSGNTIYF. Written as DNA, the CDR3 is TGTGCCAGCAGCGCCAAACCGGGACAGGGATTCTCTGGAAACACCATATATTTT.

The chain carries TRBV7-3 and TRBJ2-2, with 8 nucleotides matching TRBD2. V shed 3 bases and J 5 bases; nucleotides not matched to a gene: 2. The CDR3 runs 14 residues. Germline V gives CDR1 SGHTA, CDR2 FQGTGA. The CDR3 DNA is TGTGCCAGCAGCTTTAGCGGGACAACCGGGGAGCTGTTTTTT. Amino acid sequence: CASSFSGTTGELFF. The variable domain in full, with the rest retrieved from reference TRBV7-3 and TRBJ2-2, is GAGVSQTPSNKVTEKGKYVELRCDPISGHTALYWYRQSLGQGPEFLIYFQGTGAADDSGLPNDRFFAVRPEGSVSTLKIQRTERGDSAVYLCASSFSGTTGELFFGEGSRLTVL.

V gene TRBV6-5 combines with J gene TRBJ1-4; 7 bases are shared with TRBD1. V lost 8 bases, J lost 0 bases, and 6 bases stayed unmatched. The CDR3 runs to 15 residues. Germline assignment: CDR1 MNHEY and CDR2 SVGAGI. CDR3 bases: TGTGCCAGCTCCCGGGACAGCACAACTAATGAAAAACTGTTTTTT. It specifies CASSRDSTTNEKLFF.

The chain uses TRBV27 and TRBJ2-7; 7 nucleotides align to TRBD1. The CDR3 is 13 residues long. CDR1 and CDR2 from the germline V gene are MNHEY and SMNVEV (reference sequence). J gave up 2 bases and V 5 bases, and 3 bases lay outside the gene matches. The CDR3: CASSRTGAYEQYF. The CDR3 nucleotides read TGTGCCAGCAGTCGGACAGGAGCCTACGAGCAGTACTTC.

The rearrangement joins TRBV5-6 to TRBJ2-3; D perhaps matches TRBD1 (6 bases). Germline lookup yields CDR1 SGHDT and CDR2 YYEEEE. The CDR3 is 15 residues long. Between the trimmed V and J ends, which lost 4 bases and 4 bases, there was a span of 16 bases. CDR3 sequence reads: CASSGYRDIPDTQYF. DNA for the CDR3: TGTGCCAGCAGCGGTTACAGGGACATCCCAGATACGCAGTATTTT.

This clone has a handful of counts. The CDR3 DNA is TGTGCCAGCGGAGGAGCGAGCTCCTACAATGAGCAGTTCTTC. Its translation is CASGGASSYNEQFF. The V and J genes are TRBV9 and TRBJ2-1; a possible D gene is TRBD2 (5 bases). There are 14 residues in the CDR3. Germline CDR1 SGDLS, CDR2 YYNGEE. The ends were cut back, 7 bases at V and 0 bases at J, with 11 bases in the middle. The whole variable domain, filled in from reference TRBV9 and TRBJ2-1, reads DSGVTQTPKHLITATGQRVTLRCSPRSGDLSVYWYQQSLDQGLQFLIQYYNGEERAKGNILERFSAQQFPDLHSELNLSSLELGDSALYFCASGGASSYNEQFFGPGTRLTVL.

About this clone itself: One end of the junction is discordant with germline, which a read error may explain. The chain employs TRBV20-1 and TRBJ1-1; D may be TRBD1 (6 bases). The CDR3 sequence is 11 residues long. CDR1 and CDR2 from the germline V gene are DFQATT and SNEGSKA (reference sequence). CDR3 region: CSAKSRQGIIF. The CDR3 region has the DNA TGCAGTGCCAAGAGCCGGCAGGGGATAATCTTT.

At least ten counts were recorded for this clone. For the CDR3, the DNA is TGTGCCAGCAGTAAGGGGGCTTCCTACAATGAGCAGTTCTTC. The encoded protein is CASSKGASYNEQFF. This rearrangement joins TRBV7-8 to TRBJ2-1; 7 bases fit TRBD1. V gave up 6 bases and J gave up 1 base; unmatched junction bases: 3. Germline CDR1 and CDR2: SGHVS and FQNEAQ. The CDR3 is made up of 14 amino acids.

V and J are TRBV27 and TRBJ2-1, with TRBD2 matching over 15 bases. Germline V CDR1 and CDR2: MNHEY, SMNVEV (reference sequence). The CDR3 sequence is 15 residues long. J lost 7 bases, V lost 10 bases, and 8 bases had no gene match. CDR3 loop: CANREGTSGRNEQFF. CDR3 DNA sequence: TGTGCCAACCGAGAAGGGACTAGCGGGAGGAATGAGCAGTTCTTC.

V is TRBV6-5 and J is TRBJ1-1; no clear D. Germline V gene sequence: CDR1 MNHEY, CDR2 SVGAGI. V gave up 0 bases and J gave up 2 bases, with 10 bases separating them. The CDR3 is 15 residues long. In nucleotides, the CDR3 is TGTGCCAGCAGTTACTCGGGCGTTATAAACACTGAAGCTTTCTTT. Translating it yields CASSYSGVINTEAFF.

For this clone: In the same sample, other DNA sequences code for this CDR3. The CDR3 DNA follows: TGCGCCAGCAGCAGACAGGGAAACACTGAAGCTTTCTTT. This encodes CASSRQGNTEAFF. The chain has TRBV5-1 and TRBJ1-1, with TRBD1 identical over 7 bases. Germline CDR1 reads SGHRS; CDR2 reads YFSETQ. CDR3 length equals 13 residues. V was clipped by 4 bases and J by 2 bases; unmatched bases: 2.

This rearrangement joins TRBV28 to TRBJ2-2, with TRBD2 identical over 11 bases. The V gene's germline CDR1 is MDHEN and CDR2 SYDVKM. This CDR3 region has 17 residues. Unmatched junction bases numbered 9, after V lost 4 bases and J lost 5 bases. The CDR3 bases are TGTGCCAGCAGTTCGATTACTAGCGGGAGTTTTACCGGGGAGCTGTTTTTT. It translates to CASSSITSGSFTGELFF. Combining the CDR3 with reference TRBV28 and TRBJ2-2 gives the whole variable domain DVKVTQSSRYLVKRTGEKVFLECVQDMDHENMFWYRQDPGLGLRLIYFSYDVKMKEKGDIPEGYSVSREKKERFSLILESASTNQTSMYLCASSSITSGSFTGELFFGEGSRLTVL.

The genes are TRBV1 and TRBJ2-7; the table names TRBD2, a call not compared with the DNA. TRBV1 represents a pseudogene. This CDR3 has 15 residues. The CDR3 protein is CTSSRRRVTTYEQYF. Here the CDR3 DNA reads TGCACCAGCAGCCGGCGGCGGGTCACCACCTACGAGCAGTACTTC.

The chain recombines TRBV19 with TRBJ2-7; 10 bases line up with TRBD1. The V and J ends lost 10 bases and 1 base, in that order; junction bases with no gene match: 10. Germline V gene lookup returns CDR1 LNHDA and CDR2 SQIVND (reference sequence). This CDR3 has 15 amino acids. This chain's CDR3 is CATTSGQGLSYEQYF. For the CDR3, the DNA is TGTGCCACTACCTCGGGACAGGGGCTATCCTACGAGCAGTACTTC. Using reference TRBV19 and TRBJ2-7 for the parts outside the CDR3, the full variable domain is DGGITQSPKYLFRKEGQNVTLSCEQNLNHDAMYWYRQDPGQGLRLIYYSQIVNDFQKGDIAEGYSVSREKKESFPLTVTSAQKNPTAFYLCATTSGQGLSYEQYFGPGTRLTVT.

The chain joins TRBV14 to TRBJ2-1, with 7 positions matching TRBD1. Germline V gene sequence: CDR1 SGHDN, CDR2 FVKESK. Trimming cost V 1 base and J 4 bases; bases outside gene matches: 4. The CDR3 extends over 15 amino acids. This chain's CDR3 is CASSQAQGDYNEQFF. CDR3 nucleotides: TGTGCCAGCAGCCAAGCCCAGGGGGATTACAATGAGCAGTTCTTC. The full variable domain, its missing parts supplied by reference TRBV14 and TRBJ2-1, is EAGVTQFPSHSVIEKGQTVTLRCDPISGHDNLYWYRRVMGKEIKFLLHFVKESKQDESGMPNNRFLAERTGGTYSTLKVQPAELEDSGVYFCASSQAQGDYNEQFFGPGTRLTVL.

The chain joins TRBV9 to TRBJ1-1; 8 nucleotides agree with TRBD1. V dropped 3 bases and J dropped 0; count of bases not matched to a gene: 1. Germline values: CDR1 SGDLS, CDR2 YYNGEE. The CDR3 is 14 amino acids. The CDR3 loop reads CASSATGVNTEAFF. The CDR3 DNA follows: TGTGCCAGCAGCGCGACAGGGGTGAACACTGAAGCTTTCTTT.

This clone was detected once. The rearrangement joins TRBV18 to TRBJ2-3, with 8 bases aligning to TRBD2. CDR1 and CDR2 (germline): KGHSH, LQKENI. V was pared by 5 bases and J by 1 base, with 5 bases of the junction left unmatched. CDR3 length: 15 residues. In DNA, the CDR3 is TGTGCCAGCTCAACGAGGCGGGAGGGCACAGATACGCAGTATTTT. Its translation: CASSTRREGTDTQYF.

The table lists this clone with a few counts. In DNA form, the CDR3 reads TGTGCCAGCAGCGAGACAGGGGGATATGATGGGAATGAGCAGTTCTTC. As protein: CASSETGGYDGNEQFF. This chain connects TRBV9 to TRBJ2-1; TRBD1 matches at 9 bases. There are 16 residues in the CDR3. With 3 bases clipped from V and 7 bases from J, the junction kept 11 bases outside the gene matches. Germline V gene sequence: CDR1 SGDLS, CDR2 YYNGEE.

This sequence joins TRBV4-1 and TRBJ2-3; 10 bases fit TRBD2. The CDR3 runs to 15 residues. V shed 3 bases and J 0 bases; nucleotides not matched to a gene: 0. In germline, CDR1 is MGHRA, CDR2 YSYEKL. CDR3 nucleotide sequence: TGCGCCAGCAGCCAGACTAGCGGGAGCACAGATACGCAGTATTTT. Its translation: CASSQTSGSTDTQYF.

The CDR3 DNA sequence: TGCGCCAGCAGCTTACAGGGTCGTAAGGGGAACACTGAAGCTTTCTTT. The encoded protein is CASSLQGRKGNTEAFF. The chain carries TRBV5-1 and TRBJ1-1; tentative D call: TRBD1 (6 bases). V shed 2 bases and J shed 1 base, with 15 bases lying between them. The CDR3 consists of 16 residues. Germline CDR1 reads SGHRS; CDR2 reads YFSETQ.

The chain recombines TRBV28 with TRBJ2-7, with TRBD2 matching 8 bases. Per germline, CDR1 MDHEN and CDR2 SYDVKM. Trimming took 2 bases from V and 0 from J; bases not matched to a gene: 9. The CDR3 is made up of 17 amino acids. CDR3 in amino acids: CASSLVRASGSSYEQYF. The DNA for the CDR3 is TGTGCCAGCAGTTTAGTCAGGGCTAGCGGGTCCTCCTACGAGCAGTACTTC. The full variable domain, rest sourced from reference TRBV28 and TRBJ2-7, is DVKVTQSSRYLVKRTGEKVFLECVQDMDHENMFWYRQDPGLGLRLIYFSYDVKMKEKGDIPEGYSVSREKKERFSLILESASTNQTSMYLCASSLVRASGSSYEQYFGPGTRLTVT.

This clone was found a few times. V and J are TRBV18 and TRBJ2-1; TRBD2 aligns across 11 bases. From germline, CDR1 is KGHSH and CDR2 LQKENI. V was clipped by 3 bases and J by 0 bases; unmatched bases: 16. The CDR3 has 21 residues. CDR3 bases: TGTGCCAGCTCACCGGGTTCCCCGGGACTAGCGGTAAGAAGCTCCTACAATGAGCAGTTCTTC. Translated, it gives CASSPGSPGLAVRSSYNEQFF. The variable domain in full, with the rest retrieved from reference TRBV18 and TRBJ2-1, is NAGVMQNPRHLVRRRGQEARLRCSPMKGHSHVYWYRQLPEEGLKFMVYLQKENIIDESGMPKERFSAEFPKEGPSILRIQQVVRGDSAAYFCASSPGSPGLAVRSSYNEQFFGPGTRLTVL.

This sequence joins TRBV2 and TRBJ2-5; tentatively, D is TRBD2 (6 bases). Germline V lookup: CDR1 SNHLY, CDR2 FYNNEI. This CDR3 has 14 amino acids. The V end was cut by 5 bases, the J end by 5 bases, with 15 bases between. CDR3 region: CASSSRTGRETQYF. In DNA, the CDR3 is TGTGCCAGCAGTTCGAGGACTGGGAGGGAGACCCAGTACTTC.

The chain couples TRBV5-1 to TRBJ2-1, with TRBD2 matching over 11 bases. Germline loops: CDR1 SGHRS, CDR2 YFSETQ. The CDR3 is made up of 16 amino acids. V was pared by 2 bases and J by 3 bases, with 4 bases of the junction left unmatched. CDR3 nucleotide sequence: TGCGCCAGCAGCTTCCCGGGACTAGCGGACTACAATGAGCAGTTCTTC. This translates into CASSFPGLADYNEQFF.